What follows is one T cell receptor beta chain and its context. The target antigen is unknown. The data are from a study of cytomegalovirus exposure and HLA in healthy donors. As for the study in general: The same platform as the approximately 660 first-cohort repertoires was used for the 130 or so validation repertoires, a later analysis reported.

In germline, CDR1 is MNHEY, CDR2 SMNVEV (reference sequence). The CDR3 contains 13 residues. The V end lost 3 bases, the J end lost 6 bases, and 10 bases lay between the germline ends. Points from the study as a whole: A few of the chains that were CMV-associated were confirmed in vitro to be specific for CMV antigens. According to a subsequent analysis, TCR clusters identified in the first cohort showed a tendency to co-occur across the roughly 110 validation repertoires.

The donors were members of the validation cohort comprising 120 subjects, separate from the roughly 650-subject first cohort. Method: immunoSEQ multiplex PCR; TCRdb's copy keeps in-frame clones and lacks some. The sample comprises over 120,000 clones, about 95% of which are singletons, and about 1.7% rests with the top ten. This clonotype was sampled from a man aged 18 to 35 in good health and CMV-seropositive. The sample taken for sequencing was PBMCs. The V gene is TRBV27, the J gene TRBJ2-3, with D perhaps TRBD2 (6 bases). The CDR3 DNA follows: TGTGCCAGCAGTTTTCTCCGGGGGGATACGCAGTATTTT. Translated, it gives CASSFLRGDTQYF.